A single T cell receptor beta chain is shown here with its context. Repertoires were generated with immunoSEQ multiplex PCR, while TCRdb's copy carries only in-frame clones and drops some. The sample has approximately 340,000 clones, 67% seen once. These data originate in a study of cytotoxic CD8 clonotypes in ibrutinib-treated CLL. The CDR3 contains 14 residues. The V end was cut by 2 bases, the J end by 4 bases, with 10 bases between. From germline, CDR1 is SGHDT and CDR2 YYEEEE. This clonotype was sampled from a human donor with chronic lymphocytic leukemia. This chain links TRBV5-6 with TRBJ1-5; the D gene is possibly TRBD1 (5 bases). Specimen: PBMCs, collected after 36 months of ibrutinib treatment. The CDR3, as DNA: TGTGCCAGCAGCTTTTGGGGGTTTAATCAGCCCCAGCATTTT. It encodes CASSFWGFNQPQHF. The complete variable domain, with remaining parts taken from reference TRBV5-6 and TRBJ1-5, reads DAGVTQSPTHLIKTRGQQVTLRCSPKSGHDTVSWYQQALGQGPQFIFQYYEEEERQRGNFPDRFSGHQFPNYSSELNVNALLLGDSALYLCASSFWGFNQPQHFGDGTRLSIL.